These 7 T cell receptor beta chains share one sample of origin, sequenced in a study of blood T cell repertoires in COVID-19. Method: immunoSEQ multiplex PCR; TCRdb's copy keeps in-frame clones and lacks some. Here the sample spans 350,000 to 550,000 clones, around 89% being singletons. Sequenced: PBMCs or T cells enriched from blood (not recorded which). The receptor set was obtained from a young man who had recovered from COVID-19.

This chain uses TRBV7-2 with TRBJ1-1; the match to TRBD1 covers 7 bases. The V segment lost 6 bases and the J segment 1 base; nucleotides outside the gene matches: 5. Germline V gene sequence: CDR1 SGHTA, CDR2 FQGNSA. This CDR3 has 14 amino acids. The CDR3 bases are TGTGCCAGCAGGGCGACAGGGTGGAACACTGAAGCTTTCTTT. Its protein is CASRATGWNTEAFF.

This chain connects TRBV5-1 to TRBJ2-7; tentatively, D is TRBD2 (5 bases). V lost 4 bases and J lost 0, with 8 bases in between. Germline loops: CDR1 SGHRS, CDR2 YFSETQ. CDR3 size: 13 residues. The chain's CDR3 is CASSTRDSYEQYF. The DNA for the CDR3 is TGCGCCAGCAGCACCCGGGACTCCTACGAGCAGTACTTC.

The rearrangement joins TRBV6-1 to TRBJ2-7, with 7 bases lining up with TRBD1. CDR3 size: 15 residues. CDR1 is MNHNS and CDR2 is SASEGT in the germline V gene. With V trimmed by 3 bases and J by 2 bases, 7 bases remained unmatched. CDR3 sequence reads: CASSDPGQVAYEQYF. Written as DNA, the CDR3 is TGTGCCAGCAGTGACCCCGGACAGGTGGCCTACGAGCAGTACTTC.

The CDR3 loop reads CASTVWDIDSYEQYF. CDR3 nucleotide sequence: TGTGCCAGCACCGTCTGGGACATCGACTCCTACGAGCAGTACTTC. This chain joins TRBV7-9 and TRBJ2-7, with a possible D match to TRBD1 (6 bases). The length of the CDR3 is 15 residues. The germline V gene has CDR1 SEHNR and CDR2 FQNEAQ (reference sequence). Trimming pared 7 bases from V and 0 bases from J, leaving 16 bases between.

The chain has TRBV5-4 and TRBJ1-1; a weak D match, TRBD1 (5 bases). This CDR3 comprises 16 residues. Trimming shortened V by 4 bases and J by 2 bases, and 18 bases separated the two germline ends. The germline V gene encodes CDR1 SGHNT and CDR2 YYREEE (reference sequence). CDR3 in amino acids: CASSTGRGVSNTEAFF. As DNA, the CDR3 is TGTGCCAGCAGCACAGGCCGGGGGGTTAGTAACACTGAAGCTTTCTTT.

The rearrangement joins TRBV24-1 to TRBJ2-3; possibly TRBD2 for D (6 bases). V was pared by 1 base and J by 0 bases, with 7 bases between. The CDR3 totals 15 residues. Germline assignment: CDR1 KGHDR and CDR2 SFDVKD. The CDR3 loop is CATSDFGGSTDTQYF. The CDR3 nucleotides are TGTGCCACCAGTGATTTCGGGGGAAGCACAGATACGCAGTATTTT.

This clone was seen a single time. The V and J genes are TRBV7-2 and TRBJ2-5; 9 nucleotides align to TRBD1. CDR3 length: 16 residues. Per germline, CDR1 SGHTA and CDR2 FQGNSA. V shed 0 bases and J 5 bases; nucleotides not matched to a gene: 7. The CDR3 DNA reads TGTGCCAGCAGCTTAGCCGGGACAGGGAAGATTGAGACCCAGTACTTC. This codes for CASSLAGTGKIETQYF.